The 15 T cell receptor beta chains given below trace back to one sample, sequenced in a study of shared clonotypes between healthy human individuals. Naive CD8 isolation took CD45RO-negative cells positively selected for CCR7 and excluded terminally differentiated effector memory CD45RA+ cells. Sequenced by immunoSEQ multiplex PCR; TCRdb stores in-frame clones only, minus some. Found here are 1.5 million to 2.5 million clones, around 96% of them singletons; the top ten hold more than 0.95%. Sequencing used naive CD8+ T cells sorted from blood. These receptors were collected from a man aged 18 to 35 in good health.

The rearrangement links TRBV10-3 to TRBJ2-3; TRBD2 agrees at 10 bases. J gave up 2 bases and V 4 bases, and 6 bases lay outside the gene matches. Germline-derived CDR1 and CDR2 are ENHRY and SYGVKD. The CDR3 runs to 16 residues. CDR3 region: CAISASLAGYTDTQYF. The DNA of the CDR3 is TGTGCCATCAGTGCCTCACTAGCGGGGTACACAGATACGCAGTATTTT.

The CDR3 reads CASSVVGAGEAFF. The CDR3 DNA reads as TGTGCCAGCAGCGTAGTAGGGGCGGGTGAAGCTTTCTTT. The rearrangement links TRBV9 to TRBJ1-1; possibly TRBD1 for D (5 bases). The CDR3 consists of 13 residues. With 0 bases removed from V and 7 bases from J, the gap between germline ends came to 10 bases. Germline CDR1 and CDR2: SGDLS and YYNGEE.

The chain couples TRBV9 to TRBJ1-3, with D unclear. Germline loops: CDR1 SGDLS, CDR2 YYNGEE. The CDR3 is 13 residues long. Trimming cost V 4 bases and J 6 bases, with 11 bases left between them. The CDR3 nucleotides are TGTGCCAGCAGCTCCAGTACGGAAAACACCATATATTTT. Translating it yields CASSSSTENTIYF.

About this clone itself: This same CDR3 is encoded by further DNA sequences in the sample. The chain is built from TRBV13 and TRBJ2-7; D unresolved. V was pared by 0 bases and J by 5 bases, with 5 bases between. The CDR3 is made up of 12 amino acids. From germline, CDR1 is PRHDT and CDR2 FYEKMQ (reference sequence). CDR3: CASSLGSDEQYF. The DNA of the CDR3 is TGTGCCAGCAGCTTAGGGTCGGACGAGCAGTACTTC.

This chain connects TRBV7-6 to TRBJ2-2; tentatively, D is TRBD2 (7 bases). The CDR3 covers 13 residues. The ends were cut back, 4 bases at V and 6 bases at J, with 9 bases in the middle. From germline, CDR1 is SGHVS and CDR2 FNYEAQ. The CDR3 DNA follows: TGTGCCAGCAGCTCCGGGGGGCCCGGGGAGCTGTTTTTT. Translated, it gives CASSSGGPGELFF.

Here the CDR3 DNA reads TGTGCCAGCAGCTTTGGTTGGCAGGGGTTCATCGAGCCCTACGAGCAGTACTTC. Its translation: CASSFGWQGFIEPYEQYF. This sequence joins TRBV7-9 and TRBJ2-7; possible D gene TRBD1, 6 bases. CDR3 length: 18 residues. V lost 3 bases to trimming and J lost 2 bases, with 23 bases between them. Germline assignment: CDR1 SEHNR and CDR2 FQNEAQ (reference sequence). The variable domain in full, with the rest retrieved from reference TRBV7-9 and TRBJ2-7, is DTGVSQNPRHKITKRGQNVTFRCDPISEHNRLYWYRQTLGQGPEFLTYFQNEAQLEKSRLLSDRFSAERPKGSFSTLEIQRTEQGDSAMYLCASSFGWQGFIEPYEQYFGPGTRLTVT.

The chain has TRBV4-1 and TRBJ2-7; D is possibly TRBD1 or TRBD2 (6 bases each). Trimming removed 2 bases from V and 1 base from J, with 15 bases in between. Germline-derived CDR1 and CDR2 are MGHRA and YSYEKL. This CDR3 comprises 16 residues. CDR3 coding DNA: TGCGCCAGCAGCCAAAGGGGGGCAGGGGATTCCTACGAGCAGTACTTC. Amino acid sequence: CASSQRGAGDSYEQYF.

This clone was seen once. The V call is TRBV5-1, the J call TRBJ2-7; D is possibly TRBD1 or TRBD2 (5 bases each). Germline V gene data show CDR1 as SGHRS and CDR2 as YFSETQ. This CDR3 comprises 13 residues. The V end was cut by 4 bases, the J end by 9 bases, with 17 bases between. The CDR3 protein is CASSKGPGEGQYF. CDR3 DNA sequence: TGCGCCAGCAGCAAGGGGCCCGGAGAGGGGCAGTACTTC.

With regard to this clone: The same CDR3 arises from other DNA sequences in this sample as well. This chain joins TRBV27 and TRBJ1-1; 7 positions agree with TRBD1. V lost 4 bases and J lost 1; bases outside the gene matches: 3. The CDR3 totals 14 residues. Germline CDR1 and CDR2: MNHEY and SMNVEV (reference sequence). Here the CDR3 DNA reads TGTGCCAGCAGTTATACAGGGGCGAACACTGAAGCTTTCTTT. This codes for CASSYTGANTEAFF.

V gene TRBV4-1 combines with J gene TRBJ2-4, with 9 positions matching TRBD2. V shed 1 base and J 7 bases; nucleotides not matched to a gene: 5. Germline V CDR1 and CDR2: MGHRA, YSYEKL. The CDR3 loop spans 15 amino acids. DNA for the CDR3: TGCGCCAGCAGCCAAGCAGTAAGCGGGGGGAACATTCAGTACTTC. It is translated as CASSQAVSGGNIQYF.

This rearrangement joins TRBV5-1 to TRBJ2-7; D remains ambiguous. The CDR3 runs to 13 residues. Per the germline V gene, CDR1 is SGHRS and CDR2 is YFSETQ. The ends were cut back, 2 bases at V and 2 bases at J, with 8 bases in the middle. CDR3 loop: CASSFSSTYEQYF. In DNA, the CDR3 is TGCGCCAGCAGCTTCTCGTCAACCTACGAGCAGTACTTC. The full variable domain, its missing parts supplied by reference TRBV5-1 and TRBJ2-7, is KAGVTQTPRYLIKTRGQQVTLSCSPISGHRSVSWYQQTPGQGLQFLFEYFSETQRNKGNFPGRFSGRQFSNSRSEMNVSTLELGDSALYLCASSFSSTYEQYFGPGTRLTVT.

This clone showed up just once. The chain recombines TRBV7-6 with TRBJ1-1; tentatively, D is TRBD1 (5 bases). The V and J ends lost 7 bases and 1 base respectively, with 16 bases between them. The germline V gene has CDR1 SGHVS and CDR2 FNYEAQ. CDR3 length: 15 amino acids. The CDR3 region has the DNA TGTGCCAGCAAGGGATGGCAGGGCAAGAACACTGAAGCTTTCTTT. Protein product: CASKGWQGKNTEAFF.

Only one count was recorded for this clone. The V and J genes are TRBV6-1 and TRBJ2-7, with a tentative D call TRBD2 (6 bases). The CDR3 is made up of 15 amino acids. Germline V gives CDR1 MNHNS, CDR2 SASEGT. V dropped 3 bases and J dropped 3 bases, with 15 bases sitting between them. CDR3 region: CASSEPYPEGYEQYF. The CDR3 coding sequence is TGTGCCAGCAGTGAGCCCTACCCGGAGGGCTACGAGCAGTACTTC.

The CDR3 spells CASKMASIYEQYF. The DNA for the CDR3 is TGTGCCAGCAAAATGGCTAGTATATACGAGCAGTACTTC. The genes are TRBV6-1 and TRBJ2-7; no reliable D call. The CDR3 length is 13 residues. Germline V gene data show CDR1 as MNHNS and CDR2 as SASEGT. The V end lost 7 bases, the J end lost 4 bases, and 14 bases lay between the germline ends.

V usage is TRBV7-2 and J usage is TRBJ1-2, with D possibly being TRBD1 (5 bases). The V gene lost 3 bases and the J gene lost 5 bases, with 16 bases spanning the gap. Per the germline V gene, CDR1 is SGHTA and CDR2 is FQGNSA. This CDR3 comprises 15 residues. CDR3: CASSFGTPYGYGYTF. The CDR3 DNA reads TGTGCCAGCAGCTTTGGGACCCCATATGGTTATGGCTACACCTTC.